These T cell receptor beta chains were read from a single sample in a study of blood T cell repertoires in COVID-19. The protocol was immunoSEQ multiplex PCR, while the TCRdb copy is restricted to in-frame clones and leaves out a portion. This table holds approximately 120,000 clones, approximately 85% found once. What was sequenced was peripheral blood. The receptors were sampled from a woman of 80 years or more with COVID-19, enrolled during active disease. The CDR3 runs from the conserved cysteine through the conserved F or W. A D gene is named only where the DNA matches it firmly. Rows give clone size only sometimes, using once, few, many, or a class for an expanded clone.

clone_size	j_call	v_call	d_call	cdr3_aa	cdr3_nt
NA	TRBJ2-1	TRBV5-6	TRBD2	CASTSTGTIISGEQFF	TGTGCCAGCACCTCAACCGGGACTATCATTAGCGGTGAGCAGTTCTTC
NA	TRBJ2-5	TRBV19	NA	CASSPIATSSETQYF	TGTGCCAGTAGCCCGATAGCAACTAGCTCGGAGACCCAGTACTTC
NA	TRBJ2-1	TRBV5-8	TRBD2	CASTQRGLAEVDEQFF	TGTGCCAGCACCCAGCGTGGACTAGCGGAAGTCGATGAGCAGTTCTTC
NA	TRBJ1-6	TRBV10-3	NA	CATGSLGQRNSPLHF	TGTGCCACCGGCTCTCTAGGACAGAGAAATTCACCCCTCCACTTT
NA	TRBJ2-3	TRBV20-1	TRBD2	CSASRDSGGDTQYF	TGCAGTGCTAGTAGGGACTCCGGGGGGGATACGCAGTATTTT
NA	TRBJ2-2	TRBV9	NA	CASSVGGGRNTGELFF	TGTGCCAGCAGCGTAGGGGGAGGCCGGAACACCGGGGAGCTGTTTTTT
NA	TRBJ2-5	TRBV9	TRBD2	CASRTPGGETQYF	TGTGCCAGCAGAACGCCGGGGGGAGAGACCCAGTACTTC
NA	TRBJ1-1	TRBV6-4	NA	CASSTRAVNTEAFF	TGTGCCAGCAGCACCAGGGCTGTAAACACTGAAGCTTTCTTT
NA	TRBJ2-3	TRBV7-8	NA	CASSLAQSLSRSTDTQYF	TGTGCCAGCAGCTTAGCGCAAAGTTTAAGCCGTAGCACAGATACGCAGTATTTT
NA	TRBJ2-1	TRBV12-2	NA	CASRLDRGGINEQFF	TGTGCAAGTCGCTTAGACAGGGGGGGCATCAATGAGCAGTTCTTC
NA	TRBJ2-2	TRBV7-9	TRBD1	CASSPQGQSGELFF	TGTGCCAGCAGCCCACAGGGGCAGAGCGGGGAGCTGTTTTTT
few	TRBJ2-7	TRBV25-1	TRBD1	CASSEYSLRQGRRDEQYF	TGTGCCAGCAGTGAATATTCCCTTCGACAGGGAAGGAGAGACGAGCAGTACTTC
NA	TRBJ1-3	TRBV4-1	NA	CASSQEAGNSFSGNTIYF	TGCGCCAGCAGCCAAGAGGCAGGCAACAGCTTCTCTGGAAACACCATATATTTT
NA	TRBJ1-3	TRBV3-1/TRBV3-2	TRBD1	CASSHWDRGTGNTIYF	TGTGCCAGCAGCCATTGGGACAGGGGGACTGGAAACACCATATATTTT
NA	TRBJ2-2	TRBV4-3	TRBD2	CASSQDLGGRHGELFF	TGCGCCAGCAGCCAAGATCTGGGAGGGCGGCACGGGGAGCTGTTTTTT
NA	TRBJ2-7	TRBV5-6	NA	CASKKWTVSHEQYF	TGTGCCAGCAAAAAATGGACAGTATCCCACGAGCAGTACTTC
NA	TRBJ1-2	TRBV27	TRBD1	CASSSRGRGREAYGYTF	TGTGCCAGCAGTTCTCGGGGCAGGGGGCGCGAGGCCTATGGCTACACCTTC
NA	TRBJ1-1	TRBV5-8	NA	CASSLNQAEAFF	TGTGCCAGCAGCTTGAACCAGGCTGAAGCTTTCTTT
NA	TRBJ2-1	TRBV25-1	TRBD1	CASSGQGLAGSSYNEQFF	TGTGCCAGCAGCGGACAGGGTTTAGCCGGGAGCTCCTACAATGAGCAGTTCTTC
NA	TRBJ2-7	TRBV7-2	NA	CATSLSQGGPYEQYF	TGTGCCACCAGCTTATCGCAGGGAGGACCCTACGAGCAGTACTTC
NA	TRBJ2-2	TRBV15	TRBD2	CATSRSLGLGNTGELFF	TGTGCCACCAGCAGATCACTGGGACTAGGGAACACCGGGGAGCTGTTTTTT
few	TRBJ1-2	TRBV7-2	NA	CASSLLRDWSGYTF	TGTGCCAGCAGCTTGCTCAGGGATTGGAGTGGCTACACCTTC